The 9 T cell receptor beta chains given below trace back to one sample, sequenced in a study of shared clonotypes between healthy human individuals. TCRdb's table, derived via immunoSEQ multiplex PCR, lists solely in-frame clones and lacks some. Among 95,000 to 120,000 clones listed, about two thirds were seen once. The specimen was memory CD8+ T cells sorted from blood. Subset described: CD45RO+ cells pooled with CCR7-negative TemRA cells. These receptors originate from a woman in her twenties or thirties in good health.

The genes are TRBV19 and TRBJ2-5, with 8 bases matching TRBD2. Germline assignment: CDR1 LNHDA and CDR2 SQIVND (reference sequence). Trimming cost V 1 base and J 5 bases; bases outside gene matches: 3. The CDR3 is 14 amino acids. CDR3 sequence reads: CASSIGLAGETQYF. CDR3 coding DNA: TGTGCCAGTAGTATAGGTCTAGCGGGCGAGACCCAGTACTTC.

The rearrangement joins TRBV10-3 to TRBJ2-1; D remains ambiguous. CDR3 size: 14 residues. Germline CDR1 reads ENHRY; CDR2 reads SYGVKD. Trimming cost V 5 bases and J 0 bases, with 8 bases left between them. CDR3 nucleotides: TGTGCCATCAGTTGGTGGAGCTCCTACAATGAGCAGTTCTTC. It codes for CAISWWSSYNEQFF.

This sequence joins TRBV19 and TRBJ2-2; no definite D call. In germline, CDR1 is LNHDA, CDR2 SQIVND (reference sequence). The V end was cut by 8 bases, the J end by 4 bases, with 20 bases between. The CDR3 consists of 16 residues. In DNA, the CDR3 is TGTGCCAGTGAGGCCCTGGGTGAGGAGAGCACCGGGGAGCTGTTTTTT. This codes for CASEALGEESTGELFF.

The gene calls are TRBV7-9 and TRBJ2-1, with D possibly TRBD2 on 7 matching bases. This CDR3 has 16 amino acids. The V gene lost 5 bases and the J gene lost 0 bases, with 14 bases spanning the gap. Germline CDR1 SEHNR, CDR2 FQNEAQ (reference sequence). The CDR3 reads CASSPKGGSSYNEQFF. In nucleotides, the CDR3 is TGTGCCAGCAGCCCCAAGGGGGGGAGCTCCTACAATGAGCAGTTCTTC.

The chain combines TRBV5-1 with TRBJ2-1; D possibly corresponds to TRBD2 (5 bases). The CDR3 consists of 14 residues. V was shortened by 0 bases and J by 4 bases, with 8 bases between the two germline ends. Germline CDR1 is SGHRS and CDR2 is YFSETQ. The CDR3 nucleotides read TGCGCCAGCAGCTTGGCGGACTGGTACAATGAGCAGTTCTTC. This sequence encodes CASSLADWYNEQFF.

A note on this clone: This may be a read error: a much more frequent sequence differs by one nucleotide. The chain combines TRBV6-1 with TRBJ2-2; 9 nucleotides agree with TRBD2. The trim removed 4 bases at V and 3 bases at J, leaving 0 bases unmatched. The CDR3 runs to 14 residues. Per germline, CDR1 MNHNS and CDR2 SASEGT. As DNA, the CDR3 is TGTGCCAGCAGTGGACTAGCGGACACCGGGGAGCTGTTTTTT. Encoded protein: CASSGLADTGELFF.

This clone was observed a handful of times. The J gene is TRBJ1-2, the V gene TRBV9; D is perhaps TRBD1 (5 bases). The CDR3 runs to 13 residues. V lost 4 bases and J lost 3, with 10 bases in between. Looked up from germline, CDR1 is SGDLS and CDR2 is YYNGEE. In DNA form, the CDR3 reads TGTGCCAGCAGCCTTGCCAGGGACTATGGCTACACCTTC. Translated, it gives CASSLARDYGYTF.

This clone has ten or more counts. The gene calls are TRBV25-1 and TRBJ2-3; the D is unclear. The CDR3 has 11 amino acids. Germline V gene data show CDR1 as MGHDK and CDR2 as SYGVNS. Trimming left V 6 bases short and J 2 bases short, with 3 bases between. CDR3 DNA sequence: TGTGCCAGCAGAAACACAGATACGCAGTATTTT. Its translation is CASRNTDTQYF.

The chain has TRBV21-1 and TRBJ1-1. TRBV21-1 is classified as a pseudogene. The CDR3 has 13 amino acids. DNA for the CDR3: TGTGCCAGCAGCAAGGGGGGGCGAACTGAAGCTTTCTTT. This gives the protein CASSKGGRTEAFF.